The next 3 T cell receptor beta chains were all read from a single sample in a study of CXCR3-negative and CXCR3-positive naive CD8 T cells. TRB cDNA libraries were made by UMI-labeled 5' RACE. With the 5' RACE reads reprocessed, TCRdb shows one record per CDR3 protein and no DNA. Recorded for this sample: under 55,000 distinct CDR3 sequences. Sequencing was done on a sample of memory CD8+ T cells from blood. These receptors came from a human donor in good health. Some clones in this sample may be carry-over from other donors' samples.

The chain carries TRBV3-1 and TRBJ2-3; checking the TCRdb D call of TRBD1 is not possible without DNA. Germline V gene lookup returns CDR1 LGHDT and CDR2 YNNKEL (reference sequence). The CDR3 consists of 14 residues. Here the CDR3 reads CASSPRDYTDTQYF.

The CDR3 is CATSREAGLQPQHF. The rearrangement uses TRBV15 and TRBJ1-5. The CDR3 consists of 14 residues. Per germline, CDR1 LNHNV and CDR2 YYDKDF (reference sequence).

The chain carries TRBV7-9 and TRBJ1-5; the TCRdb call, TRBD1, lacks DNA for checking. Germline lookup yields CDR1 SEHNR and CDR2 FQNEAQ (reference sequence). The CDR3 consists of 15 residues. The CDR3 loop reads CASVHTGEPNQPQHF. Combining the CDR3 with reference TRBV7-9 and TRBJ1-5 gives the whole variable domain DTGVSQNPRHKITKRGQNVTFRCDPISEHNRLYWYRQTLGQGPEFLTYFQNEAQLEKSRLLSDRFSAERPKGSFSTLEIQRTEQGDSAMYLCASVHTGEPNQPQHFGDGTRLSIL.